This T cell receptor (beta chain) was captured by sequencing in a study of PD-L1 blockade in urothelial cancer. Study-level information: Most patients, about 85% of the roughly 30, were males with bladder-origin cancer. T cell content in blood samples showed a median of around 140,000.

In this sample, this clone turned up once. Assay: immunoSEQ multiplex PCR; the TCRdb copy retains only in-frame clones and omits some. The sample yields approximately 110,000 clones, about 85% seen once. V shed 6 bases, J shed 3 bases, and the junction held 3 bases outside the gene matches. The CDR3 is 13 amino acids. The germline CDR1 and CDR2 sequences are MNHEY and SVGAGI. The sequence was collected from a man aged 50 to 59 with urothelial cancer. The rearrangement joins TRBV6-5 to TRBJ2-7, with 9 bases that match TRBD1. This specimen consisted of PBMCs, obtained around atezolizumab (anti-PD-L1) treatment. CDR3 in amino acids: CASRGQGYYEQYF. CDR3 coding DNA: TGTGCCAGCAGGGGACAGGGCTACTACGAGCAGTACTTC.